The present TCR beta chain was sequenced within a study of patients and donors after allogeneic stem cell transplantation. The CDR3 spans 15 residues. V lost 5 bases and J lost 1, with 14 bases in between. The V gene's germline CDR1 is MNHNY and CDR2 SVGAGI (reference sequence). This clonotype occurred a few times. One entry per CDR3 protein, called by TCRdb with MiXCR from the RT-PCR reads. In the table there are over 200,000 distinct CDR3 sequences, about 38% of which are singletons. The TCR originated in a human donor who was either an allogeneic HSCT recipient or a stem cell or donor lymphocyte infusion donor (not recorded which). It is not recorded whose cells these are; they may come from a transplant donor. The sequencing input was blood, either unsorted or a sorted T cell fraction (not recorded which). The V and J genes are TRBV6-6 and TRBJ1-1; D unresolved. DNA of the CDR3: TGTGCCAGCAGTACTGAACGGACGGGGAACACTGAAGCTTTCTTT. Translated, it gives CASSTERTGNTEAFF.